This entry lists 7 T cell receptor beta chains sequenced from one sample in a study of T cells in Graves' hyperthyroidism and ophthalmopathy. RNA transcripts provided the source from which TCR beta CDR3 regions were amplified. TCR CDR3 regions were first amplified by RT-PCR with HTBI primers. A single record per CDR3 protein comes from TCRdb applying MiXCR to the multiplex PCR reads. The data contain about 520,000 distinct CDR3 sequences, around 22% of them singletons. Sequences were obtained from blood. Every receptor here comes from a woman under 40 with Graves' ophthalmopathy.

This clonotype was seen repeatedly, ten times or more. CDR3 sequence (DNA): TGTGCCAGCATTGCCGGGACAGGGCTTAGTACCTACGAGCAGTACTTC. Encoded protein: CASIAGTGLSTYEQYF. The chain is built from TRBV28 and TRBJ2-7; 9 bases match TRBD1. Germline CDR1 is MDHEN and CDR2 is SYDVKM. This CDR3 is built from 16 residues. Trimming cost V 7 bases and J 2 bases; bases outside gene matches: 12. The full variable domain, in which reference TRBV28 and TRBJ2-7 provide the parts outside the CDR3, is DVKVTQSSRYLVKRTGEKVFLECVQDMDHENMFWYRQDPGLGLRLIYFSYDVKMKEKGDIPEGYSVSREKKERFSLILESASTNQTSMYLCASIAGTGLSTYEQYFGPGTRLTVT.

Many counts were recorded for this clonotype. The CDR3, as DNA: TGTGCCAAGACGTCGATGAACACTGAAGCTTTCTTT. Translated, it gives CAKTSMNTEAFF. The chain links TRBV30 to TRBJ1-1, with unresolved D. Trimming left V 8 bases short and J 0 bases short, with 10 bases between. Per germline, CDR1 GTSNPN and CDR2 SVGIG (reference sequence). CDR3 length: 12 amino acids.

The chain couples TRBV12-3 or TRBV12-4 to TRBJ1-1; D is uncertain. The length of the CDR3 is 15 residues. Trimming cost V 3 bases and J 3 bases, with 14 bases left between them. In DNA, the CDR3 is TGTGCCAGCAGTTTTGTGAAGGGATTGGACACTGAAGCTTTCTTT. This gives the protein CASSFVKGLDTEAFF.

This clonotype came up many times. Since a much larger clone is just one base distant, this may be a read error. The chain combines TRBV12-3 or TRBV12-4 with TRBJ2-7; D is undetermined. Between the trimmed V and J ends, which lost 3 bases and 3 bases, there was a span of 12 bases. The CDR3 has 14 residues. CDR3 residues: CASSFLGPDYEQYF. CDR3 in DNA: TGTGCCAGCAGTTTTTTGGGCCCTGACTACGAGCAGTACTTC.

The table lists this clonotype with many counts. V gene TRBV20-1 combines with J gene TRBJ2-7; D call uncertain. V shed 3 bases and J shed 4 bases, with 13 bases lying between them. Germline V gene sequence: CDR1 DFQATT, CDR2 SNEGSKA (reference sequence). This CDR3 contains 13 residues. CDR3 sequence (DNA): TGCAGTGCTAGCGCGCCGGACGGATACGAGCAGTACTTC. Residues: CSASAPDGYEQYF.

This clonotype was found many times. The V gene is TRBV3-1, the J gene TRBJ2-7; 10 positions match TRBD1. CDR1 and CDR2 (germline): LGHDT, YNNKEL (reference sequence). Germline trimming cut 3 bases from V and 6 bases from J; bases unmatched to any gene: 2. The CDR3 runs 13 residues. CDR3 region: CASSHDRGLEQYF. The DNA for the CDR3 is TGTGCCAGCAGCCATGACAGGGGGCTCGAGCAGTACTTC.

The table lists this clonotype with a few counts. The chain uses TRBV7-2 and TRBJ2-5, with unresolved D. V lost 5 bases and J 1 base, leaving 14 bases between the germline ends. The germline CDR1 and CDR2 sequences are SGHTA and FQGNSA. This CDR3 has 15 amino acids. In DNA form, the CDR3 reads TGTGCCAGCAGCCTCGCCCGGACGAGCCAAGAGACCCAGTACTTC. The encoded protein is CASSLARTSQETQYF.